Presented here are 2 T cell receptor beta chains from one specimen sequenced in a study of human thymus T cells. Resections were taken during corrective heart surgery, and the thymus tissue came from these. Profiling relied on immunoSEQ multiplex PCR, and the TCRdb table lists in-frame clones only, not all of them. The sample comprises roughly 120,000 clones, about 93% of which are singletons, and 0.02% to 0.03% rests with the top ten. Sequenced material: thymus tissue. The origin of the receptors is a boy under three years old with a congenital heart defect but otherwise immunologically healthy.

The chain is built from TRBV5-1 and TRBJ2-2, with D maybe TRBD1 (6 bases). V lost 5 bases, J lost 4 bases, and 12 bases lay in between. The CDR3 loop spans 14 amino acids. Germline-derived CDR1 and CDR2 are SGHRS and YFSETQ. CDR3 loop: CASSAQGTTGELFF. The CDR3 nucleotides are TGCGCCAGCAGTGCGCAGGGGACCACCGGGGAGCTGTTTTTT.

This chain links TRBV5-1 with TRBJ2-6, with D hard to call. V was trimmed by 3 bases and J by 0 bases, leaving 19 bases between them. The CDR3 length is 19 residues. Germline CDR1 is SGHRS and CDR2 is YFSETQ. The CDR3 is CASSSPPLGISSGANVLTF. The CDR3 DNA reads TGCGCCAGCAGCTCCCCCCCTCTAGGGATCTCCTCTGGGGCCAACGTCCTGACTTTC.